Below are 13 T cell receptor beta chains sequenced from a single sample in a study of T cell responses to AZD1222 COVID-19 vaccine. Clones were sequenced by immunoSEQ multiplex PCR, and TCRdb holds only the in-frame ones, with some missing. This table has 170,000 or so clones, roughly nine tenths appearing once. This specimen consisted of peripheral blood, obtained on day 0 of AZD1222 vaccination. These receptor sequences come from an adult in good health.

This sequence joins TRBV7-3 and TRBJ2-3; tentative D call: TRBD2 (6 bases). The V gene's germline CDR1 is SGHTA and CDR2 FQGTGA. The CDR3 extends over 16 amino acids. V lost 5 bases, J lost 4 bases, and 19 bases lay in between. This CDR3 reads CASSPTPSVGSDTQYF. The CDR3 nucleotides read TGTGCCAGCAGCCCAACCCCTAGCGTGGGATCAGATACGCAGTATTTT.

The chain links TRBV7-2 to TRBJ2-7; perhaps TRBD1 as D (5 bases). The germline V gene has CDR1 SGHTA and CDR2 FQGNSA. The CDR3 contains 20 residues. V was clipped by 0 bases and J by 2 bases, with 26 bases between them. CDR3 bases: TGTGCCAGCAGCTTAGCGCAAACGCAACCGCCCAGGGTAGAAACCTACGAGCAGTACTTC. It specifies CASSLAQTQPPRVETYEQYF.

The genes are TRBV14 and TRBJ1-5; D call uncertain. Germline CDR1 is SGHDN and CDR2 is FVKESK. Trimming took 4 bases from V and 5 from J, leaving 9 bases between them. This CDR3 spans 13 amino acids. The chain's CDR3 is CASSPSLDQPQHF. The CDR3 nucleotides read TGTGCCAGCAGCCCCTCCTTAGATCAGCCCCAGCATTTT.

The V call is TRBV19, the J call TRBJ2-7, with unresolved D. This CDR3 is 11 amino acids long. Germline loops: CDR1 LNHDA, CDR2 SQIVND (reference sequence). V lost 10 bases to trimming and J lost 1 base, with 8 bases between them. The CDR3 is CATHTSYEQYF. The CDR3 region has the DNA TGTGCCACCCACACTTCCTACGAGCAGTACTTC.

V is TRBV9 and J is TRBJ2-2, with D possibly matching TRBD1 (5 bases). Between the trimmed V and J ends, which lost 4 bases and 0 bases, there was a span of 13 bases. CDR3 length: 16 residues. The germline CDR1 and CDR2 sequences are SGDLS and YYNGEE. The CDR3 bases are TGTGCCAGCAGCCTTAATCCGACAGCGAACACCGGGGAGCTGTTTTTT. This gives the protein CASSLNPTANTGELFF.

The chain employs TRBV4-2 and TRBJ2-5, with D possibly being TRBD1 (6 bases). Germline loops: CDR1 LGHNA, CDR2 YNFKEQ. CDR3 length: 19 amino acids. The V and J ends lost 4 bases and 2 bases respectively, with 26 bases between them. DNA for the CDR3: TGTGCCAGCAGCCGAGAGGGTAGCCTGGGGGCCTCCTCACAAGAGACCCAGTACTTC. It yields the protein CASSREGSLGASSQETQYF.

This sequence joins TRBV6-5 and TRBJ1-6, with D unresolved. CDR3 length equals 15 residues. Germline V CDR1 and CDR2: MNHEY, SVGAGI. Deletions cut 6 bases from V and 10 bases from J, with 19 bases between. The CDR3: CASSRDVGVGSPLHF. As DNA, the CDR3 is TGTGCCAGCAGCCGGGATGTGGGTGTTGGGTCACCCCTCCACTTT.

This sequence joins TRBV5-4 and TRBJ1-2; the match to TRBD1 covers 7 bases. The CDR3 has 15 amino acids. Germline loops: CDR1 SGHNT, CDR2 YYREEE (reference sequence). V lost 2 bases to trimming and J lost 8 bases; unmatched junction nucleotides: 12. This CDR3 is CASSLSLIGGEGYTF. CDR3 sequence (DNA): TGTGCCAGCAGCTTAAGCCTGATAGGGGGCGAGGGCTACACCTTC.

The CDR3, as DNA: TGTGCCAGCAGTTATGAGAGTATGTACGAGCAGTACTTC. It specifies CASSYESMYEQYF. The chain links TRBV6-2 or TRBV6-3 to TRBJ2-7; D call uncertain. Trimming took off 3 bases at V and 4 bases at J, with 10 bases between the two ends. The V gene's germline CDR1 is MNHEY and CDR2 SVGEGT. This CDR3 has 13 amino acids.

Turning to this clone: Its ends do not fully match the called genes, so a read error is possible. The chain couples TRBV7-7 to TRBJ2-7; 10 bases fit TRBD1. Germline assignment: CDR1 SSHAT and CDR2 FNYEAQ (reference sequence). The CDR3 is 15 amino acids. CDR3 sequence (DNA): TGTGCTAGCAGCTCGCCGGACAGGGGGTCCTACGAGCAGTACTTC. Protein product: CASSSPDRGSYEQYF.

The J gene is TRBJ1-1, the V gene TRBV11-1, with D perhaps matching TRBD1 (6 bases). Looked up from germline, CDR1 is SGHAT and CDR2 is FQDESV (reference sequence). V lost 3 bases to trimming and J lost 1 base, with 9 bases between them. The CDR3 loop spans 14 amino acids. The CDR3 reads CASSFKGQNTEAFF. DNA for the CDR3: TGTGCCAGCAGCTTCAAGGGACAGAACACTGAAGCTTTCTTT. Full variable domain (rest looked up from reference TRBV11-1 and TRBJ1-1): EAEVAQSPRYKITEKSQAVAFWCDPISGHATLYWYRQILGQGPELLVQFQDESVVDDSQLPKDRFSAERLKGVDSTLKIQPAELGDSAMYLCASSFKGQNTEAFFGQGTRLTVV.

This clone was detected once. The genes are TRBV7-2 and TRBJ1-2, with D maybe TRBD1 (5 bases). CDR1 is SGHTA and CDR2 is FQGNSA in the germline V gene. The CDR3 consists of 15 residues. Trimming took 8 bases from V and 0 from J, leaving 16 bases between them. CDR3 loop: CASGPTRDSNYGYTF. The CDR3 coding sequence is TGTGCCAGCGGCCCAACGCGGGACTCTAACTATGGCTACACCTTC.

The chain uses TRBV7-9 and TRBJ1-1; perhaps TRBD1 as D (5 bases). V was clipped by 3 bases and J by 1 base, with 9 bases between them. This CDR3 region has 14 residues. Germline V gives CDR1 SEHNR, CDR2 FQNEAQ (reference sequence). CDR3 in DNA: TGTGCCAGCAGCTTCGGGGGGAAGAACACTGAAGCTTTCTTT. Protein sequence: CASSFGGKNTEAFF.